The 25 T cell receptor beta chains listed next were all sequenced from one sample in a study of T cell responses to AZD1222 COVID-19 vaccine. Clones were sequenced by immunoSEQ multiplex PCR, and TCRdb holds only the in-frame ones, with some missing. Of 90,000 to 100,000 clones in the sample, roughly 87% were seen once. Sequenced material: peripheral blood, taken on day 0 of AZD1222 vaccination. These TCRs come from an adult in good health.

CDR3 nucleotides: TGTGCCAGCAGCCTGATTGGGCGGGTGGATACGCAGTATTTT. This translates into CASSLIGRVDTQYF. J is TRBJ2-3 and V is TRBV7-6; D possibly corresponds to TRBD2 (5 bases). There are 14 residues in the CDR3. CDR1 is SGHVS and CDR2 is FNYEAQ in the germline V gene. Between the trimmed V and J ends, which lost 5 bases and 6 bases, there was a span of 15 bases.

V usage is TRBV4-2 and J usage is TRBJ2-1; TRBD2 agrees at 8 bases. Germline CDR1 reads LGHNA; CDR2 reads YNFKEQ. CDR3 size: 17 residues. With 0 bases clipped from V and 10 bases from J, the junction kept 14 bases outside the gene matches. DNA of the CDR3: TGTGCCAGCAGCCAAGAGGGCGGGAGGCCCGAGATGGGCGAGCAGTTCTTC. It codes for CASSQEGGRPEMGEQFF.

V usage is TRBV7-2 and J usage is TRBJ2-5; 11 nucleotides line up with TRBD2. Germline CDR1 SGHTA, CDR2 FQGNSA. The CDR3 sequence is 16 residues long. V dropped 6 bases and J dropped 4; count of bases not matched to a gene: 10. The CDR3: CASSFSGRAYGETQYF. CDR3 bases: TGTGCCAGCAGTTTTAGCGGGAGGGCCTACGGAGAGACCCAGTACTTC.

The gene calls are TRBV9 and TRBJ1-1, with a weak D call TRBD1 (6 bases). The CDR3 is made up of 15 amino acids. Per germline, CDR1 SGDLS and CDR2 YYNGEE. V gave up 0 bases and J gave up 1 base, with 10 bases separating them. CDR3 sequence reads: CASSVEGGSNTEAFF. The CDR3 nucleotides are TGTGCCAGCAGCGTAGAGGGGGGCTCGAACACTGAAGCTTTCTTT.

V gene TRBV3-1 (or the pseudogene TRBV3-2) combines with J gene TRBJ2-5, with 11 positions matching TRBD2. Germline V gene data show CDR1 as LGHDT and CDR2 as YNNKEL (reference sequence). The CDR3 consists of 14 residues. Germline trimming cut 4 bases from V and 5 bases from J; bases unmatched to any gene: 3. The CDR3: CASSLTSGSETQYF. CDR3 nucleotide sequence: TGTGCCAGCAGCCTTACTAGCGGGAGTGAGACCCAGTACTTC.

The CDR3 spells CASSYSGRRSEAFF. The CDR3 DNA sequence: TGTGCCAGCAGTTACTCGGGCAGGAGGAGTGAAGCTTTCTTT. The chain recombines TRBV6-5 with TRBJ1-1; D unclear. Germline V gene sequence: CDR1 MNHEY, CDR2 SVGAGI. V shed 0 bases and J shed 7 bases, with 12 bases lying between them. This CDR3 has 14 residues.

The V call is TRBV7-9, the J call TRBJ1-5; D might be TRBD1 (5 bases). The V end was cut by 4 bases, the J end by 3 bases, with 7 bases between. Germline V gene lookup returns CDR1 SEHNR and CDR2 FQNEAQ (reference sequence). CDR3 size: 13 residues. Here the CDR3 DNA reads TGTGCCAGCAGCTCCAGGGTCAATCAGCCCCAGCATTTT. It specifies CASSSRVNQPQHF.

This sequence joins TRBV29-1 and TRBJ1-4, with D maybe TRBD1 (5 bases). Trimming stripped 7 bases from V and 7 bases from J, with 10 bases between. Germline lookup yields CDR1 SQVTM and CDR2 ANQGSEA. CDR3 length: 11 residues. In DNA form, the CDR3 reads TGCAGCGGCGGGGACGGTGAAAAACTGTTTTTT. As protein: CSGGDGEKLFF. The variable domain in full, completed from reference TRBV29-1 and TRBJ1-4, reads SAVISQKPSRDICQRGTSLTIQCQVDSQVTMMFWYRQQPGQSLTLIATANQGSEATYESGFVIDKFPISRPNLTFSTLTVSNMSPEDSSIYLCSGGDGEKLFFGSGTQLSVL.

Only one count was recorded for this clone. CDR3: CASWGPGMSGGYTF. As DNA, the CDR3 is TGTGCCAGTTGGGGACCGGGTATGAGTGGTGGCTACACCTTC. This chain uses TRBV19 with TRBJ1-2, with D possibly being TRBD1 (5 bases). The germline V gene encodes CDR1 LNHDA and CDR2 SQIVND (reference sequence). Trimming removed 8 bases at V and 7 bases at J, with 20 bases between. CDR3 length: 14 residues. Together with reference TRBV19 and TRBJ1-2, the CDR3 gives the full variable domain: DGGITQSPKYLFRKEGQNVTLSCEQNLNHDAMYWYRQDPGQGLRLIYYSQIVNDFQKGDIAEGYSVSREKKESFPLTVTSAQKNPTAFYLCASWGPGMSGGYTFGSGTRLTVV.

Details on this clone: Germline is not matched at one junction end, which may reflect a read error. This CDR3 reads CASSRTGDLVALDF. CDR3 nucleotides: TGTGCCAGCAGCCGGACAGGGGATCTGGTAGCGTTAGACTTC. The chain combines TRBV5-4 with TRBJ2-5; TRBD1 agrees at 9 bases. Germline loops: CDR1 SGHNT, CDR2 YYREEE (reference sequence). CDR3 length equals 14 residues.

This clone was detected only a few times. The chain couples TRBV19 to TRBJ1-2; the D gene is possibly TRBD1 (6 bases). Germline CDR1 reads LNHDA; CDR2 reads SQIVND (reference sequence). V was cut by 8 bases and J by 6 bases, with 19 bases left in between. The CDR3 is 14 amino acids. The CDR3 region has the DNA TGTGCCAGTGGCAAGACCGGGACAAGGGATGGCTACACCTTC. Its translation: CASGKTGTRDGYTF.

In regard to this clone: Relative to the germline gene, one junction end is altered; a read error may explain this. The J gene is TRBJ2-2, the V gene TRBV19, with 7 bases lining up with TRBD1. The CDR3 loop spans 14 amino acids. Germline CDR1 is LNHDA and CDR2 is SQIVND (reference sequence). The CDR3 DNA reads TGTGCCAGTAGTTTAGACAGGGTCACCGGGGAGCTGTTTTTT. This codes for CASSLDRVTGELFF.

The V call is TRBV7-9, the J call TRBJ2-3; tentatively, D is TRBD2 (6 bases). V was trimmed by 1 base and J by 5 bases, leaving 7 bases between them. Germline V gene data show CDR1 as SEHNR and CDR2 as FQNEAQ (reference sequence). This CDR3 region has 13 residues. The CDR3 region has the DNA TGTGCCAGCAGCTTAGTTAGCGGAGATACGCAGTATTTT. It translates to CASSLVSGDTQYF.

This rearrangement joins TRBV7-9 to TRBJ1-1; D may be TRBD1 (5 bases). V was trimmed by 2 bases and J by 4 bases, leaving 20 bases between them. This CDR3 region has 17 residues. The germline CDR1 and CDR2 sequences are SEHNR and FQNEAQ (reference sequence). CDR3 amino acids: CASSLPPGSVLSTEAFF. As DNA, the CDR3 is TGTGCCAGCAGCTTACCCCCAGGGTCAGTCTTAAGCACTGAAGCTTTCTTT.

This chain joins TRBV4-1 and TRBJ1-1; D unresolved. V lost 4 bases and J lost 0, with 6 bases in between. The CDR3 consists of 13 residues. The germline gives CDR1 MGHRA, CDR2 YSYEKL. CDR3 residues: CASSPGMNTEAFF. DNA for the CDR3: TGCGCCAGCAGCCCGGGGATGAACACTGAAGCTTTCTTT.

V usage is TRBV7-8 and J usage is TRBJ1-5, with 8 nucleotides matching TRBD1. The CDR3 runs 19 residues. V dropped 1 base and J dropped 1; count of bases not matched to a gene: 12. Looked up from germline, CDR1 is SGHVS and CDR2 is FQNEAQ. The CDR3 reads CASSLGQGRFGTSNQPQHF. The CDR3 nucleotides are TGTGCCAGCAGCTTAGGACAGGGGAGATTCGGAACAAGCAATCAGCCCCAGCATTTT.

J is TRBJ2-5 and V is TRBV10-3, with D perhaps given as TRBD1 or TRBD2 (5 bases each). The length of the CDR3 is 11 residues. The germline CDR1 and CDR2 sequences are ENHRY and SYGVKD. The V end was cut by 8 bases, the J end by 5 bases, with 9 bases between. CDR3 amino acids: CAIGDGETQYF. CDR3 DNA: TGTGCCATCGGGGACGGGGAGACCCAGTACTTC.

This sequence joins TRBV4-1 and TRBJ1-2; D uncertain. V lost 1 base, J lost 4 bases, and 19 bases lay in between. This CDR3 is 17 amino acids long. Germline lookup yields CDR1 MGHRA and CDR2 YSYEKL. The CDR3 sequence is CASSQAAWGREGYGYTF. DNA for the CDR3: TGCGCCAGCAGCCAAGCGGCCTGGGGAAGGGAAGGCTATGGCTACACCTTC.

The CDR3 loop is CAWSASGSSWPQHF. For the CDR3, the DNA is TGTGCCTGGAGTGCCTCAGGGTCAAGTTGGCCCCAGCATTTT. The rearrangement links TRBV30 to TRBJ1-5; perhaps TRBD1 as D (5 bases). The CDR3 totals 14 residues. V shed 1 base and J shed 9 bases, with 16 bases lying between them. Germline V gene data show CDR1 as GTSNPN and CDR2 as SVGIG (reference sequence).

DNA for the CDR3: TGTGCCAGTAGTGCCGGGACAGGGGATTATTACACTGAAGCTTTCTTT. Its protein product is CASSAGTGDYYTEAFF. This chain uses TRBV19 with TRBJ1-1; 10 nucleotides align to TRBD1. V lost 5 bases and J lost 3; bases outside the gene matches: 9. Germline CDR1 and CDR2: LNHDA and SQIVND (reference sequence). CDR3 length: 16 amino acids. Complete variable domain (other parts from reference TRBV19 and TRBJ1-1): DGGITQSPKYLFRKEGQNVTLSCEQNLNHDAMYWYRQDPGQGLRLIYYSQIVNDFQKGDIAEGYSVSREKKESFPLTVTSAQKNPTAFYLCASSAGTGDYYTEAFFGQGTRLTVV.

V is TRBV6-2 or TRBV6-3 and J is TRBJ1-5, with D possibly being TRBD1 (6 bases). The germline V and J ends were trimmed by 5 bases and 2 bases, with 16 bases remaining between them. This CDR3 region has 16 residues. CDR1 and CDR2 (germline): MNHEY, SVGEGT. The CDR3 loop reads CASSLWAGVGNQPQHF. CDR3 in DNA: TGTGCCAGCAGTCTCTGGGCAGGGGTTGGCAATCAGCCCCAGCATTTT.

For the CDR3, the DNA is TGTGCCAGCCGACAGGAAGAGACCCAGTACTTC. Its translation: CASRQEETQYF. The chain combines TRBV7-8 with TRBJ2-5, with D possibly matching TRBD1 (6 bases). Germline loops: CDR1 SGHVS, CDR2 FQNEAQ. V shed 8 bases and J shed 3 bases, with 7 bases lying between them. The CDR3 loop spans 11 amino acids.

This chain links TRBV4-3 with TRBJ2-1, with TRBD2 identical over 12 bases. Germline loops: CDR1 LGHNA, CDR2 YSLEER. CDR3 length: 15 residues. V lost 1 base and J lost 9; bases outside the gene matches: 4. CDR3 sequence reads: CASSQGLAGATEQFF. The CDR3 nucleotides are TGCGCCAGCAGCCAAGGACTAGCGGGAGCGACTGAGCAGTTCTTC.

The chain combines TRBV4-2 with TRBJ1-2, with D unclear. The CDR3 has 16 residues. CDR1 LGHNA and CDR2 YNFKEQ come from the germline V gene. Trimming removed 0 bases from V and 7 bases from J, with 18 bases in between. CDR3 DNA sequence: TGTGCCAGCAGCCAAGAATTCGAGCCAGACGTCTCTGGCTACACCTTC. It yields the protein CASSQEFEPDVSGYTF.

This clone was picked up one time. The J gene is TRBJ2-3, the V gene TRBV7-8; a possible D gene is TRBD1 (6 bases). In germline, CDR1 is SGHVS, CDR2 FQNEAQ. The germline V and J ends were trimmed by 6 bases and 0 bases, with 13 bases remaining between them. The CDR3 is 15 amino acids. In DNA form, the CDR3 reads TGTGCCAGCAGACAGGGCGGATTTAGCACAGATACGCAGTATTTT. Protein product: CASRQGGFSTDTQYF.